This T cell receptor beta chain was obtained from a study of blood T cell repertoires in COVID-19. As for the study in general: T cells, B-cell-depleted T cells, or PBMCs provided the cDNA or gDNA that served as material.

Profiling relied on immunoSEQ multiplex PCR, and the TCRdb table lists in-frame clones only, not all of them. The table includes around 270,000 clones, 80% to 90% detected once. This CDR3 region has 13 residues. Germline values: CDR1 MNHEY, CDR2 SVGAGI. The V end lost 7 bases, the J end lost 5 bases, and 14 bases lay between the germline ends. This clonotype originated in a man in his forties with acute or convalescent COVID-19. Specimen: peripheral blood. The chain is built from TRBV6-5 and TRBJ1-1, with D tentatively TRBD1 (6 bases). The CDR3 coding sequence is TGTGCCAGCATCATCAGGGGTGGGACTGAAGCTTTCTTT. It is translated as CASIIRGGTEAFF.